These 15 T cell receptor beta chains came from one sample sequenced in a study of identical twins. A single record per CDR3 protein comes from TCRdb applying MiXCR to the 5' RACE reads. The table includes 500,000 to 600,000 distinct CDR3 sequences, roughly 21% detected once. The same sample was also studied in work on T cells expressing NK-cell markers.

The source material was CD4+ T cells sorted from blood. These receptors originate from a woman younger than 30 in good health.

This clonotype was detected a few times. The chain combines TRBV5-1 with TRBJ2-4, with 7 nucleotides matching TRBD1. Germline CDR1 reads SGHRS; CDR2 reads YFSETQ. The CDR3 sequence is 16 residues long. V was pared by 3 bases and J by 5 bases, with 11 bases of the junction left unmatched. This CDR3 reads CASSSSSTGTENIQYF. CDR3 DNA: TGCGCCAGCAGCTCCTCCTCAACCGGGACAGAAAACATTCAGTACTTC.

The chain employs TRBV6-1 and TRBJ2-2; TRBD1 aligns across 8 bases. V lost 3 bases and J lost 7; bases outside the gene matches: 16. Germline V gene lookup returns CDR1 MNHNS and CDR2 SASEGT. The CDR3 is made up of 18 amino acids. The CDR3 nucleotides read TGTGCCAGCAGTGAGATGGCAGGGGGCATCGTAAGTGACGGGGAGCTGTTTTTT. It yields the protein CASSEMAGGIVSDGELFF.

This clonotype was seen at least ten times. The rearrangement joins TRBV12-3 or TRBV12-4 to TRBJ1-2; 7 bases are a match to TRBD1. This CDR3 region has 13 residues. V dropped 6 bases and J dropped 5; count of bases not matched to a gene: 6. CDR3 nucleotide sequence: TGTGCCAGCAGCCTACGCAGGGGGTATGGCTACACCTTC. Encoded protein: CASSLRRGYGYTF.

The rearrangement joins TRBV20-1 to TRBJ2-7; 7 nucleotides align to TRBD2. Germline values: CDR1 DFQATT, CDR2 SNEGSKA (reference sequence). J lost 7 bases, V lost 4 bases, and 10 bases had no gene match. The CDR3 contains 13 residues. The CDR3 sequence: CSAKVGGRREQYF. For the CDR3, the DNA is TGCAGTGCTAAGGTTGGCGGGAGACGGGAGCAGTACTTC.

The table lists this clonotype with a few counts. This chain links TRBV4-1 with TRBJ2-3, with 11 positions matching TRBD2. The V and J ends lost 1 base and 0 bases, in that order; junction bases with no gene match: 6. The CDR3 totals 18 residues. CDR1 and CDR2 (germline): MGHRA, YSYEKL. CDR3 region: CASSQGVAGGPSTDTQYF. The CDR3 nucleotides are TGCGCCAGCAGCCAAGGCGTAGCGGGGGGGCCTAGCACAGATACGCAGTATTTT.

V usage is TRBV20-1 and J usage is TRBJ1-1; weak D call: TRBD1 (5 bases). The CDR3 covers 14 residues. The germline gives CDR1 DFQATT, CDR2 SNEGSKA (reference sequence). V dropped 4 bases and J dropped 1 base, with 13 bases sitting between them. The chain's CDR3 is CSAKNGAGNTEAFF. CDR3 bases: TGCAGTGCTAAAAATGGGGCAGGGAACACTGAAGCTTTCTTT.

This clonotype was detected a few times. V and J are TRBV20-1 and TRBJ2-7; 9 nucleotides align to TRBD1. Trimming removed 3 bases from V and 2 bases from J; junction bases left unmatched: 5. Germline values: CDR1 DFQATT, CDR2 SNEGSKA (reference sequence). This CDR3 region has 14 residues. The CDR3 DNA reads TGCAGTGCTAGCTGGGGGACAGGGACCTACGAGCAGTACTTC. Residues: CSASWGTGTYEQYF.

This clonotype was observed a handful of times. The chain combines TRBV11-2 with TRBJ2-3; no clear D. Germline values: CDR1 SGHAT, CDR2 FQNNGV. The CDR3 is made up of 15 amino acids. The V and J ends lost 0 bases and 1 base respectively, with 8 bases between them. CDR3 sequence (DNA): TGTGCCAGCAGCTTAGAGCGAGTGGGCACAGATACGCAGTATTTT. This sequence encodes CASSLERVGTDTQYF.

The rearrangement uses TRBV12-3 or TRBV12-4 and TRBJ2-1; maybe TRBD2 (6 bases). The CDR3 runs to 10 residues. Trimming removed 10 bases from V and 7 bases from J, with 8 bases in between. CDR3 loop: CATGGNEQFF. CDR3 bases: TGTGCCACCGGAGGGAATGAGCAGTTCTTC.

V is TRBV24-1 and J is TRBJ2-1, with D hard to call. This CDR3 is 13 amino acids long. The V gene lost 3 bases and the J gene lost 9 bases, with 11 bases spanning the gap. Germline values: CDR1 KGHDR, CDR2 SFDVKD. DNA for the CDR3: TGTGCCACCAGTGATGCCACCCGCCGTGAGCAGTTCTTC. This sequence encodes CATSDATRREQFF.

This clonotype came up a few times. The gene calls are TRBV5-1 and TRBJ1-4; D is unclear. The CDR3 spans 13 residues. Trimming stripped 6 bases from V and 8 bases from J, with 14 bases between. Germline V gene lookup returns CDR1 SGHRS and CDR2 YFSETQ. CDR3 coding DNA: TGCGCCAGCACCCTCCGTCTTGGAGAAAAACTGTTTTTT. Its protein product is CASTLRLGEKLFF. The variable domain in full, completed from reference TRBV5-1 and TRBJ1-4, reads KAGVTQTPRYLIKTRGQQVTLSCSPISGHRSVSWYQQTPGQGLQFLFEYFSETQRNKGNFPGRFSGRQFSNSRSEMNVSTLELGDSALYLCASTLRLGEKLFFGSGTQLSVL.

This clonotype appeared many times. The rearrangement uses TRBV29-1 and TRBJ2-7; D unclear. The germline V and J ends were trimmed by 6 bases and 2 bases, with 8 bases remaining between them. Germline loops: CDR1 SQVTM, CDR2 ANQGSEA. The CDR3 is made up of 11 amino acids. The CDR3 is CSVTTAYEQYF. In nucleotides, the CDR3 is TGCAGCGTAACCACAGCCTACGAGCAGTACTTC.

This clonotype was seen a handful of times. This chain links TRBV12-3 or TRBV12-4 with TRBJ2-2; possible D gene TRBD2, 6 bases. The germline V and J ends were trimmed by 5 bases and 1 base, with 14 bases remaining between them. This CDR3 spans 16 amino acids. CDR3 in amino acids: CASSPWSSGNTGELFF. Written as DNA, the CDR3 is TGTGCCAGCAGTCCCTGGAGTAGCGGGAACACCGGGGAGCTGTTTTTT.

The rearrangement links TRBV5-6 to TRBJ1-6, with a weak D call TRBD1 (5 bases). The CDR3 contains 19 residues. Deletions cut 3 bases from V and 1 base from J, with 20 bases between. Germline CDR1 is SGHDT and CDR2 is YYEEEE. DNA for the CDR3: TGTGCCAGCAGCTACAGCGGAGCACAGTCAGGGTCCTATAATTCACCCCTCCACTTT. Encoded protein: CASSYSGAQSGSYNSPLHF.

This clonotype showed up just a few times. The CDR3 is CASSDERFGYTF. CDR3 coding DNA: TGTGCCAGCAGCGATGAAAGATTCGGCTACACCTTC. V gene TRBV7-6 combines with J gene TRBJ1-2; D unclear. V lost 5 bases and J 8 bases, leaving 12 bases between the germline ends. CDR3 length: 12 amino acids. Germline V gene lookup returns CDR1 SGHVS and CDR2 FNYEAQ.